Many counts were recorded for the clone carrying this T cell receptor (beta chain). Authors' methods: Reference gene primer amplification in the assay estimated nucleated cell counts. Profiled with immunoSEQ multiplex PCR; TCRdb holds only in-frame clones, not every one. For V, J and clone size, that table is used; D and trimming come from the DNA. Of fewer than 300,000 clones listed, 85% are singletons. Germline lookup yields CDR1 KGHSH and CDR2 LQKENI. The CDR3 has 18 residues. Trimming shortened V by 3 bases and J by 1 base, and 19 bases separated the two germline ends. This sample was taken from a study of blood T cell repertoires in COVID-19. Study information: Specimens from acute and convalescent COVID-19 originated in the United States, Italy and Spain. From T cells, B-cell-depleted T cells, or PBMCs came the material, which was cDNA or gDNA.

The chain is built from TRBV18 and TRBJ2-1; possible D gene TRBD2, 5 bases. This TCR was sampled from a man aged 45-65 years with active or convalescent COVID-19. Material for sequencing was peripheral blood. As DNA, the CDR3 is TGTGCCAGCTCACCGGCCGCGAGGGTGGAATCGTCCTACAATGAGCAGTTCTTC. Translating it yields CASSPAARVESSYNEQFF.